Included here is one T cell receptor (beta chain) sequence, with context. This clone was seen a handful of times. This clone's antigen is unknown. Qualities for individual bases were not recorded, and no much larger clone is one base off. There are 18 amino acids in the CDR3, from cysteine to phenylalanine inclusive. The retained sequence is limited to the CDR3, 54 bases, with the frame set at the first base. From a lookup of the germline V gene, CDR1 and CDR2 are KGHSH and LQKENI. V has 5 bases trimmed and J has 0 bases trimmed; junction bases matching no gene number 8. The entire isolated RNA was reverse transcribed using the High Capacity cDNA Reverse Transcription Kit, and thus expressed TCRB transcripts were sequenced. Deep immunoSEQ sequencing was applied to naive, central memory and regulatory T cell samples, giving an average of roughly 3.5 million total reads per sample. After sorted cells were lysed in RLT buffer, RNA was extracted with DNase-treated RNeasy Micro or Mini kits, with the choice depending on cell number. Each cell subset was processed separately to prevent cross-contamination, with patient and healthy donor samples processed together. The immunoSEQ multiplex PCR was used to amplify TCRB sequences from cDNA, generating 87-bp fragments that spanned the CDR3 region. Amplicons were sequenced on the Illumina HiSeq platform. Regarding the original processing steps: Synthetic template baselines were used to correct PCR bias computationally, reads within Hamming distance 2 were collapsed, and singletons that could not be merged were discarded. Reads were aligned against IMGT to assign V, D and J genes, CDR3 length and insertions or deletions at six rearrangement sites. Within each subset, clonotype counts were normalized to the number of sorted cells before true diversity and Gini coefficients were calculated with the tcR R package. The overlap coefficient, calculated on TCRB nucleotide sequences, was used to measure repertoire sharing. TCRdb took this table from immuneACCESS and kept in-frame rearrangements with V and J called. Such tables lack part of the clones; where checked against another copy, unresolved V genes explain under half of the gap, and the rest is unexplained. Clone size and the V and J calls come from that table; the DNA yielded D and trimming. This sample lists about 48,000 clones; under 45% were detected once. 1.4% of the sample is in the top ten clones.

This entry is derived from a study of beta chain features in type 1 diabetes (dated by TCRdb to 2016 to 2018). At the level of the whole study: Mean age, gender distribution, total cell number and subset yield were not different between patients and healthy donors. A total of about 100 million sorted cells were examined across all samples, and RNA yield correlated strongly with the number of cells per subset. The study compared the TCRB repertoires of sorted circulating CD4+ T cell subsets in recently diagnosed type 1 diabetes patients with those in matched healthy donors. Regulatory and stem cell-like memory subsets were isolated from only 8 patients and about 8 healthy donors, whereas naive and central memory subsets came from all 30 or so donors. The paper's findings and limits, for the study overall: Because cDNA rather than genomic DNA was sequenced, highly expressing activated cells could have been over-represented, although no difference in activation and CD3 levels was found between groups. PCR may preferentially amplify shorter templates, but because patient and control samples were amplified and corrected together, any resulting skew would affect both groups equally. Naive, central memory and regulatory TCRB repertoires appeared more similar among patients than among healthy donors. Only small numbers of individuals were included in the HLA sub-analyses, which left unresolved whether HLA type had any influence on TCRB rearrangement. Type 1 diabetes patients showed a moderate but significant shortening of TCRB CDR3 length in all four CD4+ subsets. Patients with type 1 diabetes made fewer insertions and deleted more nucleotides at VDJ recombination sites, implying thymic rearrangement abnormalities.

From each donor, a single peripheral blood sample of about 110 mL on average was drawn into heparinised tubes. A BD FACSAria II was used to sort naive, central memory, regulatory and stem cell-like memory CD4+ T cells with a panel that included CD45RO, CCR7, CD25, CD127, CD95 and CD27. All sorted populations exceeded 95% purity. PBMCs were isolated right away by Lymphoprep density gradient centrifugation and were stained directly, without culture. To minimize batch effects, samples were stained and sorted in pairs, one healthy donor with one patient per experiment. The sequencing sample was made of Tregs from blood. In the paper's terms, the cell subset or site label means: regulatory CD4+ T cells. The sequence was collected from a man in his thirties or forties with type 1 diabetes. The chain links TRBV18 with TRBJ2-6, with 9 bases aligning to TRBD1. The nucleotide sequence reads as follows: TGTGCCAGCTCATCCGGGGGGACAGGGACCTCTGGGGCCAACGTCCTGACTTTC. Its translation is CASSSGGTGTSGANVLTF.